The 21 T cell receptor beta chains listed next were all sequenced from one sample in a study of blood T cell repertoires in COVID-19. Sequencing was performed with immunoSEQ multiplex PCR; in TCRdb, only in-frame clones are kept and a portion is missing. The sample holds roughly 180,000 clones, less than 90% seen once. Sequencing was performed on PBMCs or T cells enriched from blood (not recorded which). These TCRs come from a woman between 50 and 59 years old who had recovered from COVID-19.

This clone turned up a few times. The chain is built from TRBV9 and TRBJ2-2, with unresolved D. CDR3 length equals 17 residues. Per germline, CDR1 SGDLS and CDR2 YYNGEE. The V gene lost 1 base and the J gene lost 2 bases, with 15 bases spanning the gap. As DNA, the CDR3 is TGTGCCAGCAGCGTAATTAGTTTACGATTAAACACCGGGGAGCTGTTTTTT. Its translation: CASSVISLRLNTGELFF. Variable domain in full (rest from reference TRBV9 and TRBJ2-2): DSGVTQTPKHLITATGQRVTLRCSPRSGDLSVYWYQQSLDQGLQFLIQYYNGEERAKGNILERFSAQQFPDLHSELNLSSLELGDSALYFCASSVISLRLNTGELFFGEGSRLTVL.

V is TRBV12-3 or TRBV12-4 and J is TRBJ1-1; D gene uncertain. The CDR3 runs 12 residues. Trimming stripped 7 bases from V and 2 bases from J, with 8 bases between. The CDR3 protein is CASTWANTEAFF. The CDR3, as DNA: TGTGCCAGCACCTGGGCTAACACTGAAGCTTTCTTT.

The CDR3 spells CACNPTGNQPQHF. The CDR3 DNA is TGTGCCTGCAACCCGACAGGCAATCAGCCCCAGCATTTT. The chain links TRBV6-5 to TRBJ1-5; a possible D gene is TRBD1 (5 bases). The CDR3 covers 13 residues. CDR1 and CDR2 (germline): MNHEY, SVGAGI. V was pared by 11 bases and J by 2 bases, with 13 bases between.

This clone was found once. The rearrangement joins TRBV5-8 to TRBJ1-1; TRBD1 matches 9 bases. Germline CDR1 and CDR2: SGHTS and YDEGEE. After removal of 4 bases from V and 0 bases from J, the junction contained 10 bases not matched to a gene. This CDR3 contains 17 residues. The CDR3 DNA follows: TGTGCCAGCAGCGGGGGGCCGGGACAGGGCCTGAACACTGAAGCTTTCTTT. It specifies CASSGGPGQGLNTEAFF.

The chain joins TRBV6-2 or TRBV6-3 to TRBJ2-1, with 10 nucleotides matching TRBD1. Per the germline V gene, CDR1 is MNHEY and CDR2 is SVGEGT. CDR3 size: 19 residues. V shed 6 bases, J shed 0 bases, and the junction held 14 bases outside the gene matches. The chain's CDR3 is CASSPSGTGVRGSYNEQFF. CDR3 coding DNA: TGTGCCAGCAGCCCTTCCGGGACAGGGGTGAGGGGCTCCTACAATGAGCAGTTCTTC.

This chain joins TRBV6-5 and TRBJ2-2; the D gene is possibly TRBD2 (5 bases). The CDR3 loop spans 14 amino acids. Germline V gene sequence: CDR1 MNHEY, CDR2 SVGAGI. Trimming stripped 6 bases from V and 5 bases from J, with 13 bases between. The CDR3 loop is CASRANEGTGELFF. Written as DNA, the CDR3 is TGTGCCAGCAGGGCGAATGAGGGAACCGGGGAGCTGTTTTTT.

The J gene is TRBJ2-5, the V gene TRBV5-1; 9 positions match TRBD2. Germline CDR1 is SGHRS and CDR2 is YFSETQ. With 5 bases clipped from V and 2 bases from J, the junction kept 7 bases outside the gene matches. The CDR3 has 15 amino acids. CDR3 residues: CASSSGTSNQETQYF. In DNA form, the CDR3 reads TGCGCCAGCAGTAGTGGGACTAGCAATCAAGAGACCCAGTACTTC.

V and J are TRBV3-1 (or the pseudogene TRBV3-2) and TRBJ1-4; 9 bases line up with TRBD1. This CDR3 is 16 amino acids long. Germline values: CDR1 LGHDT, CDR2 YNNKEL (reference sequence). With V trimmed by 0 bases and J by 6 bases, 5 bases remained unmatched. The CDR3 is CASSQDRTGAYEKLFF. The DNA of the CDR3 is TGTGCCAGCAGCCAAGATAGGACAGGGGCCTATGAAAAACTGTTTTTT.

CDR3 loop: CASSFRTSSNTDTQYF. For the CDR3, the DNA is TGTGCCAGCAGCTTTAGGACTAGCTCAAACACAGATACGCAGTATTTT. V usage is TRBV7-9 and J usage is TRBJ2-3, with 8 bases fitting TRBD2. Germline lookup yields CDR1 SEHNR and CDR2 FQNEAQ (reference sequence). This CDR3 spans 16 amino acids. Germline trimming cut 3 bases from V and 2 bases from J; bases unmatched to any gene: 7.

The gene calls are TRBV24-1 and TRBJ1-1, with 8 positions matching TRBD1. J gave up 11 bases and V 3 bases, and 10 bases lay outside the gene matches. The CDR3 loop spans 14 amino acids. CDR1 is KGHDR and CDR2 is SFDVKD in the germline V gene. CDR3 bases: TGTGCCACCAGTGATAACCTCCGTTACAGGGGGGCTTTCTTT. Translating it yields CATSDNLRYRGAFF.

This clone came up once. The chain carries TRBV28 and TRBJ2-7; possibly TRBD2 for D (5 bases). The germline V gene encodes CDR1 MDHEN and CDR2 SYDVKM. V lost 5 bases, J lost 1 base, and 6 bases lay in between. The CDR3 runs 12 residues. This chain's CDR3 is CASSRGSYEQYV. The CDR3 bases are TGTGCCAGCAGTCGGGGTTCCTACGAGCAGTACGTC.

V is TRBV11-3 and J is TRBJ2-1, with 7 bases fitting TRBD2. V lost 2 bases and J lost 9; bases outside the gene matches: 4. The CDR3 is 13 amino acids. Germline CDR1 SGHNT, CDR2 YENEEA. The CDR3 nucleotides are TGTGCCAGCAGCTTAAGCGGGGCGACTGAGCAGTTCTTC. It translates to CASSLSGATEQFF.

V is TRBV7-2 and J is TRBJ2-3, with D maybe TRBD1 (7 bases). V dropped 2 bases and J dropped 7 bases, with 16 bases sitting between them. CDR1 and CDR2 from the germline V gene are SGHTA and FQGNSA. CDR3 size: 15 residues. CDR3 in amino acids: CASSLQGGETHTQYF. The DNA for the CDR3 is TGTGCCAGCAGCTTACAGGGGGGCGAGACACATACGCAGTATTTT.

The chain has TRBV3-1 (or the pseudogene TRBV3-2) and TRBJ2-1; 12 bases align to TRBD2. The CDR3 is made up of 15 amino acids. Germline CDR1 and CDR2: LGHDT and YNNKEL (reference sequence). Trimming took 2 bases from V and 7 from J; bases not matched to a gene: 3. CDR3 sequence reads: CASSQRLAGGNEQFF. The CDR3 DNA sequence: TGTGCCAGCAGCCAAAGGCTAGCGGGGGGGAATGAGCAGTTCTTC.

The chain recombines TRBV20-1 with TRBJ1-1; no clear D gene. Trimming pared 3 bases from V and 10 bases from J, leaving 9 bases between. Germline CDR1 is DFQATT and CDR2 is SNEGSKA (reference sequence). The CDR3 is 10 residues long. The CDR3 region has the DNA TGCAGTGCTAGTCAGGTTGGAGCTTTCTTT. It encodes CSASQVGAFF.

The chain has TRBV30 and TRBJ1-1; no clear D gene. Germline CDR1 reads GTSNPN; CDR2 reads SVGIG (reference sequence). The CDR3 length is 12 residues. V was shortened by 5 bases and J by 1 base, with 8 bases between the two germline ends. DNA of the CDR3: TGTGCCTGGTCCCCGGGGAACACTGAAGCTTTCTTT. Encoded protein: CAWSPGNTEAFF.

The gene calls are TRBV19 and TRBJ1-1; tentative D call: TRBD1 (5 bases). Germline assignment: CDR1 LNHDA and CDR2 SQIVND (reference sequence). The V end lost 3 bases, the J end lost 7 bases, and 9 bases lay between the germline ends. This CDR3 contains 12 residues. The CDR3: CASSIRQGEAFF. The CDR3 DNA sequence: TGTGCCAGTAGTATTCGGCAGGGTGAAGCTTTCTTT.

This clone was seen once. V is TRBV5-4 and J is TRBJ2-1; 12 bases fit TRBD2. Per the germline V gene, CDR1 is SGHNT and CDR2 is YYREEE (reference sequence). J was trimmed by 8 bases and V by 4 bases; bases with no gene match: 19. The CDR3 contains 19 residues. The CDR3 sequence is CASSRRLTTTSGGQDEQFF. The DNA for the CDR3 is TGTGCCAGCAGCCGAAGATTGACCACGACTAGCGGGGGACAAGATGAGCAGTTCTTC.

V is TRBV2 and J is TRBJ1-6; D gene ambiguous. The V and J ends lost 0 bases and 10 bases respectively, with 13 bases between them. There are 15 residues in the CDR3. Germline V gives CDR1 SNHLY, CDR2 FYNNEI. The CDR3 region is CASSEAGGFLSPLHF. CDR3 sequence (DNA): TGTGCCAGCAGTGAAGCGGGCGGGTTTCTATCACCCCTCCACTTT.

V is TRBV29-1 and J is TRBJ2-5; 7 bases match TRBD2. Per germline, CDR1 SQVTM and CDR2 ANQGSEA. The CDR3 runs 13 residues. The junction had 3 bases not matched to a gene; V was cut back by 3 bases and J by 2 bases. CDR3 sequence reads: CSVDRLAQETQYF. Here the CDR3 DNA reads TGCAGCGTTGATAGACTAGCTCAAGAGACCCAGTACTTC.

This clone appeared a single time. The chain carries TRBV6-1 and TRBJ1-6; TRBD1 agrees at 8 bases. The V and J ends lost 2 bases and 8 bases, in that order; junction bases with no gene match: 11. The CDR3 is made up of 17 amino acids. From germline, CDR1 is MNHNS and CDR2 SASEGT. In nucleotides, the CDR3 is TGTGCCAGCAGTGAAATATTTAGGACAGGGACGGATTCACCCCTCCACTTT. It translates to CASSEIFRTGTDSPLHF.